This T cell receptor (beta chain) is drawn from a study of blood T cell repertoires in COVID-19. The wider study: The study drew acute and convalescent COVID-19 samples from the United States, Italy and Spain. From T cells, B-cell-depleted T cells, or PBMCs came the material, which was cDNA or gDNA.

Clones were read by immunoSEQ multiplex PCR, and TCRdb kept only the in-frame ones, dropping some. The data contain 280,000 or so clones, around 88% of them seen just once; the ten biggest clones take up over 6%. Germline V gives CDR1 MNHEY, CDR2 SVGEGT. The CDR3 is 15 residues long. The trim removed 4 bases at V and 4 bases at J, leaving 6 bases unmatched. V usage is TRBV6-2 or TRBV6-3 and J usage is TRBJ2-3; 9 bases line up with TRBD1. The TCR comes from a woman aged 25-40 years who had recovered from COVID-19. The sequenced sample consisted of peripheral blood. CDR3: CASSFRDRVPDTQYF. Written as DNA, the CDR3 is TGTGCCAGCAGTTTCCGGGACAGGGTACCAGATACGCAGTATTTT.